The subject of this entry is one TCR beta chain. Its target antigen remains unknown. The sample holds no much larger clone one base away, and base qualities are not on file. CDR1 and CDR2, per the germline V gene, are SNHLY and FYNNEI. The CDR3 measures 11 amino acids from cysteine to phenylalanine. Of the read, only the CDR3 DNA is kept; its 33 bases are in frame from base 1. Trimming removed 7 bases from V and 2 bases from J, leaving 6 bases between the germline ends. Library prep was done by the immunoSEQ multiplex PCR assay. In most patients, genomic DNA was isolated using the Qiagen DNeasy Blood and Tissue Kit and sent frozen to Adaptive Biotechnologies for TCR sequencing. High-throughput TCR-beta CDR3 sequencing of genomic DNA from most patients was performed by Adaptive Biotechnologies. As for the authors' bioinformatics: Adaptive's ImmunoSEQ software supplied the TCR sequencing data for around 19 patients, while MiXCR and VDJtools were used to process a few other patients. To correct CD4 versus CD8 sorting errors, sequences present in both subsets at a frequency ratio below 5:1 were removed. Because the origin of CDR3 nucleotide sequences shared between donor and recipient could not be assigned, those sequences were removed. At least 2-fold expansion over unstimulated cells and a minimum CFSE-low frequency of 0.002% (template counts) or 0.001% (read counts) were required for clones to be classified as alloreactive. Clones were considered mappable if detected in sequenced pre-transplant spleen, lymph node, or MLR CFSE-low populations of the donor or recipient. Cumulative frequency of alloreactive clones was calculated as a percentage of all sequences weighted by copy number. TCRdb's version of the immuneACCESS table is confined to in-frame rearrangements and falls short of the full clone set. An unresolved V gene accounts for under half of the shortfall where checked; the remainder is of unknown origin. The V and J calls and the clone size are those of that table, but D and trimming were determined from the DNA. For this sample the table gives more than 25,000 clones, of which 82% were detected only once. In total, the top ten clones hold 0.65% to 0.9% of the sample.

The data are from a study of graft-versus-host responses after intestinal transplantation (dated by TCRdb to the early 2020s). Background for the entire study: The transplants that recipients got were multivisceral, liver-intestinal, or isolated intestinal. Every recipient was given anti-thymocyte globulin induction, followed by 2 to 3 years of maintenance tacrolimus and steroids. Bulk TCR-beta CDR3 sequencing was used to track graft-versus-host and host-versus-graft alloreactive T cell clones in the graft, circulation and bone marrow after intestinal transplantation. Alloreactive clones were identified by sequencing pre-transplant mixed lymphocyte reaction products and comparing these products with unstimulated pre-transplant donor and recipient T cells. The cohort enrolled about 23 intestinal transplant recipients, one of whom was a retransplant, and a few patients without pretransplant specimens were excluded. A peak of at least 4% donor T cells among recipient peripheral blood mononuclear cells was the definition used for donor T cell macrochimerism. Samples from three later patients were sequenced in-house on an Illumina MiSeq with MiXCR processing rather than by the commercial service. Study-wide conclusions, independent of this receptor: Conclusions were limited by the relatively low number and heterogeneity of intestinal transplant patients. GvH clones were detected in recipient bone marrow, and some of these GvH clones were observed earlier in ileal mucosa or blood, consistent with an intestinal mucosal origin. In patients with donor T cell macrochimerism, the allografts had high GvH to HvG T cell clonal ratios. Early after transplant, declines in HvG clones were associated with peak levels of circulating GvH clones.

Read against the paper, the sample's time point label means: cells obtained before transplantation from donor or recipient. CD3+CD4+ and CD3+CD8+ populations were FACS-sorted from unstimulated pre-transplant donor and recipient cells taken from spleen or lymph nodes. The sequence came from a human donor who received an intestinal transplant. The specimen was unstimulated CD4+ T cells sorted from spleen or lymph node cells, collected before intestinal transplant. In this chain, TRBV2 is recombined with TRBJ2-7, with an unclear D gene assignment. Here the CDR3 is given as CASKLTYEQYF. In nucleotide form, the sequence is TGTGCCAGCAAACTTACCTACGAGCAGTACTTC.